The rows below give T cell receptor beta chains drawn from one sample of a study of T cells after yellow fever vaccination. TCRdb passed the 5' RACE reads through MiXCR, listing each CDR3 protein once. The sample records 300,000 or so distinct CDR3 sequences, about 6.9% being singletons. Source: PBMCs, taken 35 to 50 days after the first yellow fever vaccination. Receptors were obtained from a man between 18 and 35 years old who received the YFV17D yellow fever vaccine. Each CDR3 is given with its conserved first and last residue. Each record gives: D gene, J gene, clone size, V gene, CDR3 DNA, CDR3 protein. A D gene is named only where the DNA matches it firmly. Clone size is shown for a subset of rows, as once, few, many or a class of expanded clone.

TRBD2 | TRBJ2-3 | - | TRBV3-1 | TGTGCCAGACCAGCGGGGGGAGCAGATACGCAGTATTTT | CARPAGGADTQYF
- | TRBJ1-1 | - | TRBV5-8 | TGTGCCAGCAGATCCACTGTGAACACTGAAGCTTTCTTT | CASRSTVNTEAFF
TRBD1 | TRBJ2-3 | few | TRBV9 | TGTGCCAGCAGCGTAAGGGACAGGGGGAGTAATACGCAGTATTTT | CASSVRDRGSNTQYF
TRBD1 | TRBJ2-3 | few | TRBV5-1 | TGCGCCAGTCACGAGGACAGGTCCTTCACAGATACGCAGTATTTT | CASHEDRSFTDTQYF
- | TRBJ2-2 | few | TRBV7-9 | TGTGCCAGCAGACAGGAAAACCCGGGCACCGGGGAGCTGTTTTTT | CASRQENPGTGELFF
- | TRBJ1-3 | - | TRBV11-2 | TGTGCCAGCAGCTCGCGACACGTCTCTGGAAACACCATATATTTT | CASSSRHVSGNTIYF
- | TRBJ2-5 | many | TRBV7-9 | TGTGCCAGCAGCTTACGCGGTTCCCAAGAGACCCAGTACTTC | CASSLRGSQETQYF
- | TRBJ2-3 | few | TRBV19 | TGTGCCAGTATCGACGGGGGTAGCACAGATACGCAGTATTTT | CASIDGGSTDTQYF
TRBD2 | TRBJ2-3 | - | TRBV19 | TGTGCCAGTAGGACAAGCGGGGGGGTCTTGGATACGCAGTATTTT | CASRTSGGVLDTQYF
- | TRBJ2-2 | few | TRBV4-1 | TGCGCCAGCAGCCAAGCCGGACCCGAGAACACCGGGGAGCTGTTTTTT | CASSQAGPENTGELFF